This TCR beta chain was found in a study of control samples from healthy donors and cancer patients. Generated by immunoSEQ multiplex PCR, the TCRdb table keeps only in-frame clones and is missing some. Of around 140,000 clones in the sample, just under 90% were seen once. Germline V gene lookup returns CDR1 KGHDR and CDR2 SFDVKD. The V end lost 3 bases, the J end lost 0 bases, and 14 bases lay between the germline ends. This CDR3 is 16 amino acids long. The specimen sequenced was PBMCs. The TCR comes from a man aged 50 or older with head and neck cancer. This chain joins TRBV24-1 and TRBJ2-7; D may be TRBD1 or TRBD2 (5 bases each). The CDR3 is CATSDTGTSSSYEQYF. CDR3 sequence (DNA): TGTGCCACCAGTGATACCGGGACGTCGAGCTCCTACGAGCAGTACTTC.